This TCR beta chain was retrieved from a study of blood T cell repertoires in COVID-19 (dated by TCRdb to the early 2020s). About the investigation overall: Collaborator samples came from the United States, Italy and Spain and covered acute and convalescent phases of COVID-19. A de-identified subject ID, COVID-19 status, age in years and sex were almost always included in the sample metadata. Where available, HLA class I and class II types were taken from metadata supplied by the sample provider and were not determined by assay-based typing. The prospective study material was composed of cDNA or gDNA derived from T cells, B-cell-depleted T cells, or PBMCs. Samples were obtained from the ongoing ImmuneRACE study (first 160 participants) and from roughly 1,300 subjects provided by 6 global collaborators. The repertoires were made available in a free public database intended to serve as a resource for research on the immune response to SARS-CoV-2. Subjects who had been exposed to COVID-19, were actively infected with it, or had recovered from it provided the deeply sampled blood TCRbeta repertoires that made up the dataset. The study at large found these results: The amount of clinical and demographic metadata varied by source and participant and was provided uncurated.

TCRbeta CDR3 regions were amplified from genomic DNA using the immunoSEQ Assay, a bias-controlled multiplex PCR. In the paper's pipeline: The number of nucleated cells in each sample was estimated from the amplification of reference gene primers within the assay. Sequence reads were collapsed and filtered to measure the absolute abundance of every unique TCRbeta CDR3 rearrangement. For each sample, productive Simpson clonality was calculated as the square root of Simpson's diversity index over productive rearrangements. TCRdb's version of the immuneACCESS table is confined to in-frame rearrangements and falls short of the full clone set. An unresolved V gene accounts for under half of the shortfall where checked; the remainder is of unknown origin. V and J calls and clone size are copied from that table; D and trimming were computed from the DNA. The sample records about 130,000 clones, around three quarters of which are singletons. The ten largest clonotypes hold 10% to 14% of the sample.

About this clone: Its antigen specificity is not known. Base qualities were left out, and no much larger clone turns up one base away.

Whole blood was collected in K2EDTA tubes by collaborating institutions according to the institutions' own protocols. For TCRbeta analysis, collaborator samples were shipped as frozen whole blood, as isolated PBMCs, or as DNA extracted from either sample type. Measured from the cysteine to the phenylalanine, the CDR3 is 14 residues long. Left in the record is the CDR3 DNA by itself, 42 bases read in frame from the first base. The germline V end is reduced by 4 bases and the J end by 4 bases; junction bases left unmatched: 2. CDR1 and CDR2, per the germline V gene, are MGHRA and YSYEKL. The sequence came from a human donor in a cohort sampled during active COVID-19. The chain is made from TRBV4-1 and TRBJ1-4, with TRBD1 matching 8 junction bases. Sample: peripheral blood. The CDR3 loop reads CASSPGGYNEKLFF. The bases read TGCGCCAGCAGCCCAGGGGGCTATAATGAAAAACTGTTTTTT.